This entry features one TCR beta chain sequence. What it binds is unknown. The germline CDR1 and CDR2 sequences are KGHSH and LQKENI. Between the trimmed V and J ends, which lost 2 bases and 8 bases, there was a span of 12 bases. The CDR3 consists of 13 residues. Time point described: baseline, week 1 (first vaccination visit). The treatment was: pre-vaccination baseline after standard-of-care therapy. Newly diagnosed WHO grade 3 or 4 IDH1-mutant, ATRX-lost astrocytomas were identified in the donors. This entry belongs to a study of a mutant IDH1 vaccine in newly diagnosed glioma. As for the study in general: Sex distribution of treated patients was approximately 60% male and about 38% female; mean age was 40.4 years. Those enrolled had earlier been treated with radiotherapy, temozolomide, or both, mostly both.

Using immunoSEQ multiplex PCR, the repertoire was profiled, and TCRdb retains in-frame clones only, with some absent. The sample consists of tens of thousands of clones, roughly nine tenths of them appearing once. Study-wide points: Pseudoprogression seemed unrelated to changes in top peripheral T cell clonotypes.

The genes are TRBV18 and TRBJ1-1, with D perhaps matching TRBD1 (5 bases). Sample: PBMCs, taken from a glioma patient treated with radiotherapy, temozolomide or both. The receptor was isolated from a woman aged 35 to 49 with glioma. The chain's CDR3 is CASSPARDREAFF. CDR3 nucleotide sequence: TGTGCCAGCTCACCAGCCCGTGACAGAGAAGCTTTCTTT.